This paragraph covers one TCR beta chain sequence. Using immunoSEQ multiplex PCR, the repertoire was profiled, and TCRdb retains in-frame clones only, with some absent. Among 70,000 to 95,000 clones listed, about nine tenths were seen once. This CDR3 is 15 amino acids long. Germline CDR1 and CDR2: SGHVS and FQNEAQ. Trimming stripped 1 base from V and 3 bases from J, with 10 bases between. The data stem from a study of T cells after somatic rescue of genetic block. The specimen was peripheral blood mononuclear cells (PBMCs). The TCR sequence derives from a woman aged 18 to 35. The V gene is TRBV7-8, the J gene TRBJ2-1, with D uncertain. As DNA, the CDR3 is TGTGCCAGCAGCTTAGTAATGGAAGGCTACAATGAGCAGTTCTTC. This sequence encodes CASSLVMEGYNEQFF.